This entry is about one T cell receptor beta chain. The sample is drawn from a study of blood T cell repertoires in COVID-19. For the study at large: The origin of the acute and convalescent COVID-19 samples was the United States, Italy and Spain. PBMCs, B-cell-depleted T cells, or T cells were the source of the cDNA or gDNA that made up the material.

In germline, CDR1 is SEHNR, CDR2 FQNEAQ (reference sequence). Trimming cost V 8 bases and J 6 bases; bases outside gene matches: 11. CDR3 length: 14 residues. Authors' data handling: Quantification of nucleated cells was approximated via reference gene primer amplification. The repertoire was sequenced with immunoSEQ multiplex PCR; TCRdb's copy has only in-frame clones and lacks some. V, J and clone size were drawn from that table, and D and trimming were deduced from the DNA. The sample lists about 35,000 clones; 90% to 95% were seen once. The TCR originated in a man in his fifties or sixties with active COVID-19. The source material was peripheral blood. This sequence joins TRBV7-9 and TRBJ2-3; TRBD1 agrees at 7 bases. CDR3 in DNA: TGTGCCAGCGTACAGGGACAGCCTCCGGATACGCAGTATTTT. Protein sequence: CASVQGQPPDTQYF.